Below, one T cell receptor (beta chain) is given with its context. Its antigen is currently unknown. These data come from a study of shared clonotypes between healthy human individuals. Study-wide background: Every donor yielded three CD4 naive, three CD4 memory, two CD8 naive and one CD8 memory plate. The study, taken as a whole, reports: Limitation of the genetic and exposure-history diversity represented came from the few donors. The study generally estimated greater richness for naive than memory subsets.

Using immunoSEQ multiplex PCR, the repertoire was profiled, and TCRdb retains in-frame clones only, with some absent. This sample carries hundreds of thousands of clones, roughly 97% of them seen once, and the ten largest clones take about 0.06%. Germline CDR1 LNHNV, CDR2 YYDKDF (reference sequence). The CDR3 covers 15 residues. Trimming took off 4 bases at V and 4 bases at J, with 16 bases between the two ends. This receptor was identified in a woman aged 25 to 45 in good health. The chain combines TRBV15 with TRBJ1-1, with no clear D. Sequencing was done on a sample of naive CD4+ T cells sorted from blood. Subset: CD45RA+ positively selected. CDR3 loop: CATSTDRVGGTEAFF. Written as DNA, the CDR3 is TGTGCCACCAGCACCGATCGAGTGGGTGGCACTGAAGCTTTCTTT.